The next 32 T cell receptor beta chains were all read from a single sample in a study of cytomegalovirus exposure and HLA in healthy donors. Primers: 60 Vbeta forward and 13 Jbeta reverse. TCRdb's table, derived via immunoSEQ multiplex PCR, lists solely in-frame clones and lacks some. This sample has fewer than 250,000 clones, with 81% found just once. Sequencing was done on a sample of PBMCs. The receptors originated from a young man in good health and CMV-seronegative.

This clone was counted once. The V call is TRBV5-1, the J call TRBJ2-3; 7 positions agree with TRBD1. V was clipped by 3 bases and J by 2 bases; unmatched bases: 6. The CDR3 spans 15 residues. Germline-derived CDR1 and CDR2 are SGHRS and YFSETQ. The CDR3 reads CASSSITGDTDTQYF. CDR3 nucleotides: TGCGCCAGCAGCTCGATTACAGGGGACACAGATACGCAGTATTTT.

The chain has TRBV4-1 and TRBJ2-3; TRBD1 aligns across 7 bases. Germline V gene lookup returns CDR1 MGHRA and CDR2 YSYEKL. The CDR3 runs 14 residues. V gave up 3 bases and J gave up 3 bases; unmatched junction bases: 3. Written as DNA, the CDR3 is TGCGCCAGCAGCCACGGGACAGAGACAGATACGCAGTATTTT. Its protein is CASSHGTETDTQYF.

The chain couples TRBV7-9 to TRBJ2-7, with TRBD2 as a possible D gene (6 bases). Germline CDR1 and CDR2: SEHNR and FQNEAQ (reference sequence). This CDR3 region has 14 residues. V was cut by 3 bases and J by 1 base, with 10 bases left in between. In DNA, the CDR3 is TGTGCCAGCAGCTTTCGGGAGAAATCCTACGAGCAGTACTTC. This codes for CASSFREKSYEQYF.

This sequence joins TRBV7-2 and TRBJ1-2; tentatively, D is TRBD1 (5 bases). The V end lost 6 bases, the J end lost 4 bases, and 18 bases lay between the germline ends. CDR1 SGHTA and CDR2 FQGNSA come from the germline V gene. This CDR3 is 15 amino acids long. CDR3 bases: TGTGCCAGCAGTTCACTTGGGGGGTTCGGCTATGGCTACACCTTC. It encodes CASSSLGGFGYGYTF.

This sequence joins TRBV7-2 and TRBJ1-2; possibly TRBD1 for D (5 bases). Trimming pared 1 base from V and 8 bases from J, leaving 20 bases between. The CDR3 spans 16 residues. Germline values: CDR1 SGHTA, CDR2 FQGNSA. CDR3 sequence reads: CASSLGRARAAQGYTF. CDR3 nucleotide sequence: TGTGCCAGCAGCTTAGGTCGGGCCAGGGCCGCGCAGGGCTACACCTTC.

The rearrangement uses TRBV11-3 and TRBJ2-7; TRBD2 matches 7 bases. The CDR3 contains 16 residues. Trimming took 5 bases from V and 4 from J; bases not matched to a gene: 14. Germline V lookup: CDR1 SGHNT, CDR2 YENEEA. Written as DNA, the CDR3 is TGTGCCAGCAGCGGGGGGGAAAACGGAGTTCGGTACGAGCAGTACTTC. Encoded protein: CASSGGENGVRYEQYF. Full variable domain (missing parts from reference TRBV11-3 and TRBJ2-7): EAGVVQSPRYKIIEKKQPVAFWCNPISGHNTLYWYLQNLGQGPELLIRYENEEAVDDSQLPKDRFSAERLKGVDSTLKIQPAELGDSAVYLCASSGGENGVRYEQYFGPGTRLTVT.

There are a few counts of this clone. V gene TRBV30 combines with J gene TRBJ2-3, with D perhaps matching TRBD2 (5 bases). This CDR3 has 18 amino acids. V was clipped by 3 bases and J by 3 bases, with 25 bases between them. Germline V CDR1 and CDR2: GTSNPN, SVGIG (reference sequence). The CDR3 coding sequence is TGTGCCTGGAGCGGGATCCCACCACACCCCCCTAGGACAGATACGCAGTATTTT. Its translation is CAWSGIPPHPPRTDTQYF.

The chain employs TRBV5-8 and TRBJ2-7; the D gene is possibly TRBD2 (5 bases). This CDR3 spans 14 amino acids. The germline CDR1 and CDR2 sequences are SGHTS and YDEGEE. The V gene lost 3 bases and the J gene lost 4 bases, with 14 bases spanning the gap. Here the CDR3 DNA reads TGTGCCAGCAGCTATCGGGCCAGGAGGTACGAGCAGTACTTC. Translated, it gives CASSYRARRYEQYF.

The gene calls are TRBV2 and TRBJ1-1; maybe TRBD1 (6 bases). This CDR3 is 14 amino acids long. The germline CDR1 and CDR2 sequences are SNHLY and FYNNEI. Trimming cost V 5 bases and J 7 bases, with 17 bases left between them. Here the CDR3 DNA reads TGTGCCAGCAGTTCCACAGGGACCGGAGTTGAAGCTTTCTTT. Protein: CASSSTGTGVEAFF.

This chain uses TRBV27 with TRBJ2-1, with D possibly matching TRBD2 (7 bases). V lost 3 bases, J lost 8 bases, and 17 bases lay in between. The CDR3 has 15 amino acids. Per the germline V gene, CDR1 is MNHEY and CDR2 is SMNVEV (reference sequence). For the CDR3, the DNA is TGTGCCAGCAGTTTGGGAGGGACACTATTTTATGAGCAGTTCTTC. Its protein product is CASSLGGTLFYEQFF.

The V and J genes are TRBV5-1 and TRBJ2-2; D is possibly TRBD1 (6 bases). Germline assignment: CDR1 SGHRS and CDR2 YFSETQ. The CDR3 covers 16 residues. V lost 4 bases, J lost 6 bases, and 19 bases lay in between. In DNA, the CDR3 is TGCGCCAGCAGCCGGTCGGCACAGGGCTCGGCCGGGGAGCTGTTTTTT. It encodes CASSRSAQGSAGELFF.

The chain employs TRBV28 and TRBJ2-3; 7 bases fit TRBD1. The CDR3 covers 18 residues. Per germline, CDR1 MDHEN and CDR2 SYDVKM. The V segment lost 4 bases and the J segment 0 bases; nucleotides outside the gene matches: 13. The CDR3 reads CASSSPITGVQSTDTQYF. CDR3 bases: TGTGCCAGCAGTTCGCCAATTACAGGGGTCCAGAGCACAGATACGCAGTATTTT.

This chain uses TRBV29-1 with TRBJ2-3, with D perhaps matching TRBD2 (6 bases). CDR3 size: 14 residues. Germline V gene sequence: CDR1 SQVTM, CDR2 ANQGSEA. Trimming removed 4 bases at V and 0 bases at J, with 11 bases between. The CDR3 here is CSVVPGTSTDTQYF. The CDR3 DNA sequence: TGCAGCGTTGTTCCCGGGACTAGCACAGATACGCAGTATTTT.

The CDR3 coding sequence is TGTGCCACCAGCACCCTTTCCGGCTCCTACAATGAGCAGTTCTTC. Amino acid sequence: CATSTLSGSYNEQFF. This sequence joins TRBV15 and TRBJ2-1, with D uncertain. V was cut by 4 bases and J by 0 bases, with 10 bases left in between. This CDR3 spans 15 amino acids. Per the germline V gene, CDR1 is LNHNV and CDR2 is YYDKDF (reference sequence).

The V and J genes are TRBV19 and TRBJ1-1; D is ambiguous. The germline V gene encodes CDR1 LNHDA and CDR2 SQIVND (reference sequence). The V gene lost 6 bases and the J gene lost 4 bases, with 12 bases spanning the gap. CDR3 size: 13 residues. The CDR3 region has the DNA TGTGCCAGTAGGGCGAGGGTTGGCACTGAAGCTTTCTTT. It yields the protein CASRARVGTEAFF.

This chain links TRBV5-4 with TRBJ1-1; D might be TRBD1 (6 bases). CDR1 is SGHNT and CDR2 is YYREEE in the germline V gene (reference sequence). The CDR3 consists of 14 residues. V was shortened by 6 bases and J by 5 bases, with 17 bases between the two germline ends. Here the CDR3 reads CASITLGAETEAFF. The CDR3 DNA sequence: TGTGCCAGCATAACACTGGGGGCGGAAACTGAAGCTTTCTTT.

The gene calls are TRBV28 and TRBJ2-1; 10 bases are a match to TRBD1. Germline assignment: CDR1 MDHEN and CDR2 SYDVKM. The CDR3 is made up of 16 amino acids. With 5 bases clipped from V and 2 bases from J, the junction kept 6 bases outside the gene matches. The CDR3 sequence: CASSRHGQGAYNEQFF. CDR3 DNA: TGTGCCAGCAGTCGCCATGGACAGGGGGCCTACAATGAGCAGTTCTTC.

This chain connects TRBV4-1 to TRBJ2-1; 7 nucleotides align to TRBD1. The germline gives CDR1 MGHRA, CDR2 YSYEKL. With V trimmed by 1 base and J by 4 bases, 4 bases remained unmatched. The CDR3 length is 15 residues. The CDR3 loop reads CASSQGDRAYNEQFF. CDR3 bases: TGCGCCAGCAGCCAAGGAGACAGGGCTTACAATGAGCAGTTCTTC.

The table lists this clone with a count of one. The chain employs TRBV7-2 and TRBJ2-1, with 8 bases that match TRBD2. The CDR3 is 16 amino acids. Germline V gene sequence: CDR1 SGHTA, CDR2 FQGNSA. Losses at the gene ends were 6 bases for V and 6 bases for J; bases not matched to a gene: 13. DNA of the CDR3: TGTGCCAGCAGTGTTAGCGGGAACCCCCTCGTCAATGAGCAGTTCTTC. Protein sequence: CASSVSGNPLVNEQFF.

The CDR3 nucleotides are TGTGCCAGCAGCTATCAGGGGCTAGCGGGGGATGAGCAGTTCTTC. It yields the protein CASSYQGLAGDEQFF. The chain couples TRBV11-3 to TRBJ2-1; 10 bases line up with TRBD2. The CDR3 is made up of 15 amino acids. Germline V gene lookup returns CDR1 SGHNT and CDR2 YENEEA. Unmatched junction bases numbered 8, after V lost 4 bases and J lost 8 bases.

The chain employs TRBV27 and TRBJ1-1, with D maybe TRBD1 (6 bases). There are 12 residues in the CDR3. Trimming took off 3 bases at V and 9 bases at J, with 11 bases between the two ends. CDR1 MNHEY and CDR2 SMNVEV come from the germline V gene (reference sequence). The CDR3 protein is CASSLTGAQAFF. CDR3 DNA: TGTGCCAGCAGTTTGACAGGCGCGCAAGCTTTCTTT.

This clone was recorded a few times. This rearrangement joins TRBV7-6 to TRBJ1-3; TRBD1 is a possible D gene (6 bases). The length of the CDR3 is 15 residues. CDR1 SGHVS and CDR2 FNYEAQ come from the germline V gene. V was clipped by 1 base and J by 6 bases, with 13 bases between them. The CDR3 DNA sequence: TGTGCCAGCAGCTTAGATCCACAGGGAGCAAACACCATATATTTT. The encoded protein is CASSLDPQGANTIYF.

The chain carries TRBV7-6 and TRBJ2-2, with D unclear. Trimming stripped 0 bases from V and 7 bases from J, with 6 bases between. Germline lookup yields CDR1 SGHVS and CDR2 FNYEAQ. This CDR3 region has 13 residues. CDR3: CASSLARGGELFF. The CDR3 nucleotides are TGTGCCAGCAGCTTAGCTCGAGGCGGGGAGCTGTTTTTT. The variable domain in full, with the rest retrieved from reference TRBV7-6 and TRBJ2-2, is GAGVSQSPRYKVTKRGQDVALRCDPISGHVSLYWYRQALGQGPEFLTYFNYEAQQDKSGLPNDRFSAERPEGSISTLTIQRTEQRDSAMYRCASSLARGGELFFGEGSRLTVL.

The CDR3 DNA is TGTGCCAGCAGCTCGGACAGGGGGTTTCTCTACAATGAGCAGTTCTTC. Protein: CASSSDRGFLYNEQFF. This chain uses TRBV5-5 with TRBJ2-1, with TRBD1 matching over 10 bases. The CDR3 is 16 residues long. CDR1 SGHKS and CDR2 YYEKEE come from the germline V gene (reference sequence). V dropped 3 bases and J dropped 3; count of bases not matched to a gene: 6.

The rearrangement links TRBV18 to TRBJ1-1; 7 nucleotides align to TRBD1. V shed 5 bases, J shed 1 base, and the junction held 4 bases outside the gene matches. CDR1 is KGHSH, CDR2 LQKENI, per germline. The CDR3 spans 14 residues. This CDR3 is CASSYRGQNTEAFF. CDR3 DNA sequence: TGTGCCAGCTCATACAGGGGACAGAACACTGAAGCTTTCTTT.

This chain links TRBV9 with TRBJ2-3, with a tentative D call TRBD1 (7 bases). CDR3 length equals 15 residues. Germline-derived CDR1 and CDR2 are SGDLS and YYNGEE. The V end lost 4 bases, the J end lost 6 bases, and 18 bases lay between the germline ends. CDR3 nucleotide sequence: TGTGCCAGCAGCTCTAGACTAGGGGGCTCCGATACGCAGTATTTT. It specifies CASSSRLGGSDTQYF. Looking up the rest from reference TRBV9 and TRBJ2-3 gives the full variable domain: DSGVTQTPKHLITATGQRVTLRCSPRSGDLSVYWYQQSLDQGLQFLIQYYNGEERAKGNILERFSAQQFPDLHSELNLSSLELGDSALYFCASSSRLGGSDTQYFGPGTRLTVL.

V gene TRBV28 combines with J gene TRBJ1-1; D is possibly TRBD1 (5 bases). Trimming cost V 2 bases and J 5 bases, with 9 bases left between them. Germline V gives CDR1 MDHEN, CDR2 SYDVKM. The CDR3 is 13 residues long. CDR3 sequence reads: CASSLIGVTEAFF. CDR3 DNA sequence: TGTGCCAGCAGTTTAATAGGGGTTACTGAAGCTTTCTTT.

V is TRBV6-5 and J is TRBJ1-3; D is unresolved. The CDR3 runs 16 residues. V lost 0 bases to trimming and J lost 0 bases, with 9 bases between them. CDR1 is MNHEY and CDR2 is SVGAGI in the germline V gene. The CDR3 region has the DNA TGTGCCAGCAGTTACTCGGTTAGCTACTCTGGAAACACCATATATTTT. Translating gives CASSYSVSYSGNTIYF.

The V call is TRBV28, the J call TRBJ2-2, with TRBD2 identical over 9 bases. V was clipped by 6 bases and J by 5 bases; unmatched bases: 4. This CDR3 region has 14 residues. Germline values: CDR1 MDHEN, CDR2 SYDVKM. The CDR3 bases are TGTGCCAGCAGAGCGGGAGGAAATACCGGGGAGCTGTTTTTT. It translates to CASRAGGNTGELFF.

The rearrangement links TRBV19 to TRBJ1-2; D unresolved. Between the trimmed V and J ends, which lost 7 bases and 5 bases, there was a span of 5 bases. The CDR3 is 10 amino acids. Germline-derived CDR1 and CDR2 are LNHDA and SQIVND (reference sequence). Here the CDR3 DNA reads TGTGCCAGTACCACTTATGGCTACACCTTC. It specifies CASTTYGYTF.

The chain employs TRBV25-1 and TRBJ2-2, with D unclear. Trimming stripped 2 bases from V and 7 bases from J, with 14 bases between. The V gene's germline CDR1 is MGHDK and CDR2 SYGVNS. This CDR3 comprises 15 residues. The CDR3 is CASSELQEIGGELFF. In DNA form, the CDR3 reads TGTGCCAGCAGTGAACTTCAGGAAATTGGCGGGGAGCTGTTTTTT.

The rearrangement links TRBV7-3 to TRBJ1-5; D is undetermined. CDR1 and CDR2 from the germline V gene are SGHTA and FQGTGA. V was pared by 5 bases and J by 7 bases, with 12 bases between. The CDR3 has 13 amino acids. CDR3 DNA: TGTGCCAGCAGCCTGGGCGTCCGACAGCCCCAGCATTTT. The encoded protein is CASSLGVRQPQHF.